This TCR beta chain was observed in a study of T-cell memory formation after mild COVID-19. Whole-study context: There were largely donor-specific TCR clusters.

Study-wide findings and caveats: Clones that contracted from day 15 to 85 had balanced CD4/CD8; later expanders were CD4+ biased. The authors did not confirm SARS-CoV-2 specificity of second-wave clones peaking day 37. Mostly located in CM and EM were contracting CD4+ clones, with contracting CD8+ clones located in EMRA.

This clonotype occurred many times. Its target is not known. In TCRdb, the 5' RACE reads were re-called with MiXCR into one record per CDR3 protein. Of 150,000 to 200,000 distinct CDR3 sequences listed, around 15% are singletons. This TCR was recovered from an adult woman who had mild COVID-19 (a few samples of this study predate the infection). Cell type and time point are not known. Material: PBMCs or a T cell subset sorted from them (not recorded which).

Written as DNA, the CDR3 is TGTGCCATCAGTGAGCGTGGGGGGACAGATACGCAGTATTTT. The encoded protein is CAISERGGTDTQYF. The J gene is TRBJ2-3, the V gene TRBV10-3; TRBD2 might be the D (6 bases). V shed 2 bases and J shed 3 bases, with 9 bases lying between them. The CDR3 contains 14 residues. From germline, CDR1 is ENHRY and CDR2 SYGVKD.